The rows below give T cell receptor beta chains drawn from one sample of a study of blood T cell repertoires in COVID-19. The assay was immunoSEQ multiplex PCR, and TCRdb's table has in-frame clones only and misses some. This table has about 250,000 clones, about four fifths appearing once. Material for sequencing was peripheral blood. The source of these receptors is a man in his fifties with acute or convalescent COVID-19. CDR3s include the opening cysteine and the closing phenylalanine or tryptophan. The D gene is left open where the match is weak. The size field is filled for only some rows; it gives once, few, many or a size class.

>.|few|14|TRBJ1-5|TRBV19
TGTGCCAGTAGTATAGCTAGGGGTAATCAGCCCCAGCATTTT
CASSIARGNQPQHF
>TRBD1|.|15|TRBJ2-7|TRBV4-1
TGCGCCAGCAGCCAATGGACAGGGGGGATCTACGAGCAGTACTTC
CASSQWTGGIYEQYF
>.|.|15|TRBJ1-2|TRBV5-4
TGTGCCAGCAGCTTGGACAGTAAGTTAGTCTATGGCTACACCTTC
CASSLDSKLVYGYTF
>.|.|13|TRBJ2-5|TRBV5-1
TGCGCCAGCAGCACCCGGAGCCAAGAGACCCAGTACTTC
CASSTRSQETQYF
>.|.|14|TRBJ2-7|TRBV7-3
TGTGCCAGCAGCTTAACTTCAGGGAACCACGAGCAGTACTTC
CASSLTSGNHEQYF
>.|.|12|TRBJ1-1|TRBV6-5
TGTGCCGCCGCCTATTCGAACACTGAAGCTTTCTTT
CAAAYSNTEAFF
>TRBD2|.|17|TRBJ2-3|TRBV10-3
TGTGCCATCAGTGAGTCGGGACTAGCGGGACGCACAGATACGCAGTATTTT
CAISESGLAGRTDTQYF
>.|.|18|TRBJ1-2|TRBV5-4
TGTGCCAGCAGCCCCAACCGACCGGGTCTTGCAGAGAGGGATGGCTACACCTTC
CASSPNRPGLAERDGYTF
>TRBD1|.|12|TRBJ1-2|TRBV30
TGTGCCTGGAGTGCACAGGGGAGTGGCTACACCTTC
CAWSAQGSGYTF
>.|.|13|TRBJ1-1|TRBV18
TGTGCCAGCTCACCCACGCCGCAGGCTGAAGCTTTCTTT
CASSPTPQAEAFF
>TRBD2|.|15|TRBJ2-5|TRBV2
TGTGCCAGCAGAAGAGGACTAGCGGGGGAAGAGACCCAGTACTTC
CASRRGLAGEETQYF
>TRBD1|few|14|TRBJ2-3|TRBV7-9
TGTGCCAGCATCGGGACAGGGCAGGGAGATACGCAGTATTTT
CASIGTGQGDTQYF
>TRBD2|.|15|TRBJ2-3|TRBV4-1
TGCGCCACCTCGCCGTCGGCTAGCGGGGCAGATACGCAGTATTTT
CATSPSASGADTQYF
>.|.|14|TRBJ1-2|TRBV18
TGTGCCAGCTCACTACAGACAGGCGCCTATGGCTACACCTTC
CASSLQTGAYGYTF
>TRBD1|.|15|TRBJ2-3|TRBV12-5
TGTGCTAGTGGGCTCCAGGGGGCGCGGGCAGATACGCAGTATTTT
CASGLQGARADTQYF
>TRBD2|.|15|TRBJ2-3|TRBV5-4
TGTGCCAGCAGCACATGGACTAGCGGGAGAGATACGCAGTATTTT
CASSTWTSGRDTQYF
>TRBD1|.|15|TRBJ1-6|TRBV2
TGTGCCAGCAGTGAATGGACAGGGCGCAATTCACCCCTCCACTTT
CASSEWTGRNSPLHF
>TRBD1|.|16|TRBJ1-3|TRBV19
TGTGCCAGTAGTAACCCGGGACAGTACTCTGGAAACACCATATATTTT
CASSNPGQYSGNTIYF
>.|.|15|TRBJ1-2|TRBV5-6
TGTGCCAGCACCCGAGTGGGGGCCACCTCTTATGGCTACACCTTC
CASTRVGATSYGYTF
>TRBD1|.|16|TRBJ1-2|TRBV13
TGTGCCAGCAGCTTAGGCCTCGGACAGGGGAACTATGGCTACACCTTC
CASSLGLGQGNYGYTF
>.|.|14|TRBJ1-1|TRBV18
TGTGCCAGCTCACCGGCCGTGGCGAACACTGAAGCTTTCTTT
CASSPAVANTEAFF
>.|.|15|TRBJ1-4|TRBV5-1
TGCGCCAGCAGCTTCACAGGTGCAACTAATGAAAAACTGTTTTTT
CASSFTGATNEKLFF
>.|.|16|TRBJ1-6|TRBV9
TGTGCCAGCAGCGAGAGAGTGGGGGGTAAGGATTCACCCCTCCACTTT
CASSERVGGKDSPLHF
>TRBD2|.|17|TRBJ2-1|TRBV5-1
TGCGCCAGCAGCTTGGTACCCGGGACTAGCGGGAGCAATGAGCAGTTCTTC
CASSLVPGTSGSNEQFF
>.|.|14|TRBJ2-5|TRBV5-1
TGCGCCAGCAGCTTGGAGGCAGTCAGGGAGACCCAGTACTTC
CASSLEAVRETQYF
>.|.|15|TRBJ2-7|TRBV19
TGTGCCAGTAGTTCAAGAGCGGGACAGGCCTACGAGCAGTACTTC
CASSSRAGQAYEQYF
>.|.|15|TRBJ1-3|TRBV10-2
TGCGCCAGCAGTTTCAAGGAGATCTCTGGAAACACCATATATTTT
CASSFKEISGNTIYF
>.|.|15|TRBJ1-5|TRBV3-1/TRBV3-2
TGTGCCAGCAGCCTGACAGTTTATAGCAATCAGCCCCAGCATTTT
CASSLTVYSNQPQHF
>TRBD1|.|16|TRBJ2-7|TRBV5-6
TGTGCCAGCAGCTTGCTCGGACAGGGGCGCTCCTACGAGCAGTACTTC
CASSLLGQGRSYEQYF
>TRBD1|.|15|TRBJ1-5|TRBV28
TGTGCCAGCAGTAAAAGGACAGGGGCCAATCAGCCCCAGCATTTT
CASSKRTGANQPQHF
>.|.|13|TRBJ1-5|TRBV18
TGTGCCAGCTCAGGCCTTCAAAATCAGCCCCAGCATTTT
CASSGLQNQPQHF
>.|.|12|TRBJ1-6|TRBV6-5
TGTGCCAGCAGTTTCGGGGATTCACCCCTCCACTTT
CASSFGDSPLHF
>TRBD1|.|15|TRBJ2-2|TRBV7-3
TGTGCCAGCAGCCGCACAGGGGGCCCAACCGGGGAGCTGTTTTTT
CASSRTGGPTGELFF
>.|.|16|TRBJ1-1|TRBV7-8
TGTGCCAGCAGCCCACAGGCAGGGTCCGGGCGGACTGAAGCTTTCTTT
CASSPQAGSGRTEAFF
>.|few|12|TRBJ1-5|TRBV12-3/TRBV12-4
TGTGCCAGCAGTACAGGGTACCAGCCCCAGCATTTT
CASSTGYQPQHF
>TRBD1|few|15|TRBJ1-1|TRBV9
TGTGCCAGCAGTGATTCCGGGACAGGGCACACTGAAGCTTTCTTT
CASSDSGTGHTEAFF
>TRBD2|.|16|TRBJ2-5|TRBV3-1/TRBV3-2
TGTGCCAGCAGCCTACGACTAGCGGGAGGCCGGGAGACCCAGTACTTC
CASSLRLAGGRETQYF
>TRBD1|.|15|TRBJ1-1|TRBV5-4
TGTGCCAGCAGCGAAACAGGGGCCGGGAACACTGAAGCTTTCTTT
CASSETGAGNTEAFF
>TRBD1|few|15|TRBJ2-7|TRBV7-8
TGTGCCAGCAGCCACGGACAGGGGGTTTCCTACGAGCAGTACTTC
CASSHGQGVSYEQYF
>.|.|15|TRBJ2-2|TRBV7-7
TGTGCTAGCAGCTCCCGGACAGAGAACACCGGGGAGCTGTTTTTT
CASSSRTENTGELFF
>TRBD2|.|15|TRBJ2-5|TRBV10-3
TGTGCCATCAGTGTGCGGGAGGAGGGACAAGAGACCCAGTACTTC
CAISVREEGQETQYF
>TRBD2|.|15|TRBJ2-7|TRBV11-3
TGTGCCAGCAGCTCGGGACTAGCGGGAGTCTACGAGCAGTACTTC
CASSSGLAGVYEQYF
>.|.|14|TRBJ1-4|TRBV25-1
TGTGCCAGCAGTGATTCGCTTATAGCTGAAAAACTGTTTTTT
CASSDSLIAEKLFF
>.|.|15|TRBJ2-6|TRBV3-1/TRBV3-2
TGTGCCAGCAGCCAAAGGGGGTCCGGGGCCAACGTCCTGACTTTC
CASSQRGSGANVLTF
>.|.|12|TRBJ2-1|TRBV4-2
TGTGCCAGCAGCCAAGACGAGAATGAGCAGTTCTTC
CASSQDENEQFF